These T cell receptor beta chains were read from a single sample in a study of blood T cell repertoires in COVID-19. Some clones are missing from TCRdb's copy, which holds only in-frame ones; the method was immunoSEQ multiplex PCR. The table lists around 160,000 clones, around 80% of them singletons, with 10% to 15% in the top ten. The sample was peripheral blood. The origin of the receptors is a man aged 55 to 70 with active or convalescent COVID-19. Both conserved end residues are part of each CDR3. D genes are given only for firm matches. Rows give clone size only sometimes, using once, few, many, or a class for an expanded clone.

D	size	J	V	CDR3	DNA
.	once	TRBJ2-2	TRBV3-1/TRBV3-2	CASSRRGGRGTSRELFF	TGTGCCAGCAGTCGCAGGGGAGGGCGGGGGACATCACGGGAGCTGTTTTTT
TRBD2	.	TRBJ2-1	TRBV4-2	CASSQVGRAGGRNEQFF	TGTGCCAGCAGCCAAGTGGGGCGTGCGGGAGGGCGAAATGAGCAGTTCTTC
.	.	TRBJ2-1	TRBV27	CASSLGPDNEQFF	TGTGCCAGCAGTTTGGGGCCAGACAATGAGCAGTTCTTC
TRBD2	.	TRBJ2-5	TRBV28	CASSLPGGETQYF	TGTGCCAGCAGTTTGCCCGGGGGGGAGACCCAGTACTTC
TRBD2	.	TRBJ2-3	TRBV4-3	CASSQGGTSPTDTQYF	TGCGCCAGCAGCCAAGGGGGGACTAGTCCCACAGATACGCAGTATTTT
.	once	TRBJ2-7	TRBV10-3	CAIRGGTQGYEQYF	TGTGCCATCAGGGGCGGCACCCAGGGGTACGAGCAGTACTTC
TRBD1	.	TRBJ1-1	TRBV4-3	CASSQDGTVQNTEAFF	TGCGCCAGCAGCCAAGACGGGACAGTTCAGAACACTGAAGCTTTCTTT
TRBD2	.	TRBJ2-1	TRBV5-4	CASSTGLAGGRGEQFF	TGTGCCAGCAGCACTGGACTAGCGGGAGGGCGTGGTGAGCAGTTCTTC
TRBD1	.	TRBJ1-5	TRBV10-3	CAISETGADQPQHF	TGTGCCATCAGTGAAACAGGGGCCGATCAGCCCCAGCATTTT
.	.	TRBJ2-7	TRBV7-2	CASSLLLGGGGAYEQYF	TGTGCCAGCAGCTTACTTCTCGGGGGAGGCGGGGCCTACGAGCAGTACTTC
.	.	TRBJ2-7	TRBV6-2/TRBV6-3	CASSLQGTLYEQYF	TGTGCCAGCAGCCTTCAGGGGACACTCTACGAGCAGTACTTC
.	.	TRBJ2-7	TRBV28	CASSSIAGVYEQYF	TGTGCCAGCAGTTCCATTGCCGGAGTCTACGAGCAGTACTTC
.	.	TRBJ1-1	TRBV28	CASSNTRRSMNTEAFF	TGTGCCAGCAGTAATACCCGTCGGTCGATGAACACTGAAGCTTTCTTT
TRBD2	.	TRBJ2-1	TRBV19	CASSRTSGRNSYNEQFF	TGTGCCAGTAGCCGGACTAGCGGGAGGAACTCCTACAATGAGCAGTTCTTC
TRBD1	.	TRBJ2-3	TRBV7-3	CATKDRANTDTQYF	TGTGCCACCAAGGACAGGGCAAACACAGATACGCAGTATTTT
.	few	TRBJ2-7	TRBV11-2	CASSLEYRFNEQYF	TGTGCCAGCAGCTTAGAGTACAGGTTCAACGAGCAGTACTTC
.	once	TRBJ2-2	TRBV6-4	CASSERGIGELFF	TGTGCCAGCAGTGAACGAGGGATCGGGGAGCTGTTTTTT
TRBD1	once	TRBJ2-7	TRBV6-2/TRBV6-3	CASSYPTGTGTEQYF	TGTGCCAGCAGTTACCCTACCGGGACAGGTACCGAGCAGTACTTC
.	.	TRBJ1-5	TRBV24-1	CATSGEGSQPQHF	TGTGCCACCAGTGGAGAGGGAAGTCAGCCCCAGCATTTT
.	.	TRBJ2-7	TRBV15	CATSRDTSYEQYF	TGTGCCACCAGCAGGGACACATCCTACGAGCAGTACTTC
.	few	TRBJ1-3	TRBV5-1	CASSLGAVVSGNTIYF	TGCGCCAGCAGCTTGGGCGCGGTCGTCTCTGGAAACACCATATATTTT
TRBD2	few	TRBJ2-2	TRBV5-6	CASSLGTTNTGELFF	TGTGCCAGCAGCCTTGGGACTACCAACACCGGGGAGCTGTTTTTT
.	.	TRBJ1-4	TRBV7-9	CASSWPPNEKLFF	TGTGCCAGCAGCTGGCCTCCTAATGAAAAACTGTTTTTT
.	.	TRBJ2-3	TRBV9	CASSVSTGQHTDTQYF	TGTGCCAGCAGCGTATCGACCGGACAGCACACAGATACGCAGTATTTT
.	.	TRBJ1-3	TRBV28	CASSWAGTGNTIYF	TGTGCCAGCAGTTGGGCAGGGACTGGAAACACCATATATTTT
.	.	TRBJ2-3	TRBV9	CASSVVELTDTQYF	TGTGCCAGCAGCGTAGTAGAGCTGACAGATACGCAGTATTTT
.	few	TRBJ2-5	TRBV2	CASLATLVYQETQYF	TGTGCCAGCCTCGCTACCCTTGTGTACCAAGAGACCCAGTACTTC
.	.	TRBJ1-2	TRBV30	CAFLQGRYGYTF	TGTGCCTTTCTACAGGGACGCTATGGCTACACCTTC
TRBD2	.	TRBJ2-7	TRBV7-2	CASSPGLAGYEQYF	TGTGCCAGCAGCCCTGGACTAGCGGGCTACGAGCAGTACTTC
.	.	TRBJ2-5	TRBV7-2	CASSFTDQETQYF	TGTGCCAGCAGCTTCACGGACCAAGAGACCCAGTACTTC
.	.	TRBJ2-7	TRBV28	CASSLTEPYEQYF	TGTGCCAGCAGTTTAACGGAGCCGTACGAGCAGTACTTC
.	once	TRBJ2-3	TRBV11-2	CASSFFVLTSTDTQYF	TGTGCCAGCAGCTTCTTTGTCCTCACTAGCACAGATACGCAGTATTTT
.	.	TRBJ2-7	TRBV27	CASSSPGVSYEQYF	TGTGCCAGCAGTTCCCCGGGGGTCTCCTACGAGCAGTACTTC
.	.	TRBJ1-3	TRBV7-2	CASSLTGGSGNTIYF	TGTGCCAGCAGCTTAACTGGAGGCTCTGGAAACACCATATATTTT
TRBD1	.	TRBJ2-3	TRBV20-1	CSASPSGQGRDTQYF	TGCAGTGCTAGTCCATCGGGACAGGGCAGGGATACGCAGTATTTT
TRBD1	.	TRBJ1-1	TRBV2	CASSEAPAGGNTEAFF	TGTGCCAGCAGTGAAGCGCCGGCAGGGGGGAACACTGAAGCTTTCTTT
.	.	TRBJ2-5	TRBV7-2	CASGRSQETQYF	TGTGCCAGCGGTAGGAGTCAAGAGACCCAGTACTTC
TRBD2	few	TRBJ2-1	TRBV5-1	CASSFTSVSYNEQFF	TGCGCCAGCAGCTTCACTAGCGTTTCCTACAATGAGCAGTTCTTC
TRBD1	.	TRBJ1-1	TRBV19	CASRKSQGARTSAFF	TGTGCCAGTCGAAAATCCCAGGGGGCGAGGACTTCAGCTTTCTTT
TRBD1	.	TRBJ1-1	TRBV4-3	CASSQGGQGTEAFF	TGCGCCAGCAGCCAAGGGGGACAGGGCACTGAAGCTTTCTTT
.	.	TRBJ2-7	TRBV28	CASSFYSRDEQYF	TGTGCCAGCAGCTTTTACAGCCGCGACGAGCAGTACTTC
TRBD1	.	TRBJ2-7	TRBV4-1	CASSRIQGASEQYF	TGCGCCAGCAGCCGCATACAGGGGGCCAGCGAGCAGTACTTC
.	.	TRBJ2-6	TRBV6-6	CASTLGLLSGANVLTF	TGTGCCAGCACTTTGGGACTCCTCTCTGGGGCCAACGTCCTGACTTTC
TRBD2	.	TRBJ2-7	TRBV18	CASSPHRQGRTSGNNEQYF	TGTGCCAGCTCACCCCACCGACAGGGAAGGACTAGCGGGAACAACGAGCAGTACTTC
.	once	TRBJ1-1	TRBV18	CASSSGSTEAFF	TGTGCCAGCTCCTCGGGGAGCACTGAAGCTTTCTTT
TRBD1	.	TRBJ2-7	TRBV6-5	CASGTGGAGYEQYF	TGTGCCAGTGGAACAGGGGGCGCCGGCTACGAGCAGTACTTC
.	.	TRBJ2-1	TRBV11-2	CASSLSGTKQFF	TGTGCCAGCAGCTTAAGCGGTACGAAGCAGTTCTTC
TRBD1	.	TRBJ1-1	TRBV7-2	CASSSKDRGFTEAFF	TGTGCCAGCAGCTCGAAAGACAGGGGTTTCACTGAAGCTTTCTTT
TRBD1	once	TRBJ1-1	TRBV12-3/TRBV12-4	CASSLSGRGDAFF	TGTGCCAGCAGTTTAAGCGGCAGGGGGGATGCTTTCTTT
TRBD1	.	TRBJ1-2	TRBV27	CASSVDRVWRDGYTF	TGTGCCAGCAGTGTCGACAGGGTTTGGAGGGATGGCTACACCTTC
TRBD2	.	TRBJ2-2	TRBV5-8	CASSPEPAGASGELFF	TGTGCCAGCAGCCCGGAGCCAGCGGGAGCTTCCGGGGAGCTGTTTTTT
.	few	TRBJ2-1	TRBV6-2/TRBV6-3	CASSYYRSNNEQFF	TGTGCCAGCAGTTACTACAGGTCTAACAATGAGCAGTTCTTC
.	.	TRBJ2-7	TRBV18	CASSPSGGISEQYF	TGTGCCAGCTCACCATCCGGCGGTATCAGCGAGCAGTACTTC
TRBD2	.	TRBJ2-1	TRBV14	CASSKTGTSGRSSYNEQFF	TGTGCCAGCAGCAAAACCGGGACTAGCGGAAGGAGCTCCTACAATGAGCAGTTCTTC
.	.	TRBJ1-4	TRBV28	CASSPGTAEKLFF	TGTGCCAGCAGTCCCGGGACTGCAGAAAAACTGTTTTTT
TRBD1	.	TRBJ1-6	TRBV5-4	CASSKGQDNSPLHF	TGTGCCAGCAGCAAAGGACAGGATAATTCACCCCTCCACTTT
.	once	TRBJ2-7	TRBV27	CASSLVVGARNEQYF	TGTGCCAGCAGTTTAGTGGTGGGGGCAAGAAACGAGCAGTACTTC
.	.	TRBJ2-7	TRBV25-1	CASRKSSGTYEQYF	TGTGCCAGCAGGAAGAGTAGCGGAACCTACGAGCAGTACTTC
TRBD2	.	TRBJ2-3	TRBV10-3	CAISRLAGASDTQYF	TGTGCCATCAGTAGACTAGCGGGAGCGTCAGATACGCAGTATTTT
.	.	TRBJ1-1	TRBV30	CAWRSWTEAFF	TGTGCCTGGAGGAGCTGGACTGAAGCTTTCTTT